This record looks at one T cell receptor (beta chain) sequence and its context. Its antigen has not been determined. Base qualities were left out, and no much larger clone turns up one base away. Libraries were prepared through the immunoSEQ multiplex PCR assay. A mixture of 60 forward primers for TCR Vbeta segments and 13 reverse primers for TCR Jbeta segments was used in the multiplex PCR. The CDR3 region of rearranged TCR beta genes was amplified from genomic DNA with a multiplex PCR assay. The Illumina HiSeq System was used to sequence the amplified TCR beta libraries as 87-base-pair reads. The authors processed their data as follows. A later analysis tallied 80 million to 95 million unique TCR beta chains across the 550 to 850 repertoires, and some 10 million of those chains were shared by two or more donors. To remove PCR and sequencing errors, raw reads were error-corrected and collapsed into unique sequences using a nearest-neighbor algorithm that merged closely related sequences. To assign V, D and J gene segments, CDR3 sequences were aligned to IMGT reference sequences. For a sequence to be retained, at least a six-nucleotide match to both a V gene segment and a J gene segment was required. A rearrangement was called productive if the CDR3 had no stop codons and remained in frame with V and J, and every other rearrangement was called non-productive. CDR3 was defined by IMGT convention, running from the second conserved V-encoded cysteine to the conserved J-encoded phenylalanine. The earlier analysis of about 500 of the donors excluded sequences that lacked an unambiguous match to a single V gene segment. An earlier analysis of a few hundred of the donors called V segments functional above 56.7% productive rearrangements and segregating when the between-donor standard deviation exceeded 5%. A statistical classification framework was developed to diagnose cytomegalovirus status using the catalog of TCR beta chain sequences. In a later analysis, V and J genes were assigned by comparing TCR nucleotide sequences against IMGT/GENE-DB human TR gene sequences. The TCRdist pipeline was used in a later analysis to assign CDR3 sequences and most-parsimonious VDJ recombination scenarios. A later analysis defined each TCR beta chain by its CDR3 amino acid sequence plus V-gene family, and excluded reads lacking a unique V-gene family. In a later analysis, some 600 highly shared, low-generation-probability nucleotide sequences were removed to address suspected cross-contamination and a sequencing artifact. In a later analysis, a clonal expansion index for each public chain was calculated from normalized within-repertoire ranks of inferred template counts. Generation probabilities in a later analysis came from a VDJ recombination model fitted to out-of-frame rearrangements, and those results were checked against IGoR. In a later analysis, TCR-TCR, TCR-HLA and TCR-CMV co-occurrence was scored with hypergeometric tests, and a repertoire-size bias correction was applied to TCR pairs. A later analysis estimated false discovery rates by permuting HLA or CMV assignments 20 times. In a later analysis, co-occurring TCRs were grouped using DBSCAN, with TCRdist sequence similarity added in when clustering inside HLA-allele-positive subsets. For co-occurrence clustering, repertoires with fewer than 30,000 or more than 120,000 public chains were excluded, along with 5 or 6 repertoires with anomalous nucleotide sharing. In TCRdb, the immuneACCESS table is reduced to in-frame sequences with V and J assigned. These tables do not hold every clone; where another copy was compared, an unresolved V gene accounts for under half, and the others remain unexplained. V, J and clone size derive from that table, while D and trimming were established from the DNA sequence. The sample has some 130,000 clones on record, approximately 79% of them singletons. The ten largest clones add up to 5% to 8.5% of the sample.

The data were taken from a study of cytomegalovirus exposure and HLA in healthy donors (dated by TCRdb to the late 2010s). Concerning the study at large: According to an earlier analysis of around 600 of the donors, about 179 million T cells yielded roughly 100 million unique TCR beta sequences and 276 Gb of sequence data. An early release covering 500 to 750 HLA-typed donors comprised about 300 gigabases of sequencing data and around 80 million unique TCR sequences. Of the roughly 430 genotyped donors, about 80% fell in the genetic ancestry cluster associated with self-reported Caucasian donors. The aim of the study was to test whether cataloging public T cell receptors could identify signatures of past pathogen exposure. The study used immunosequencing to profile the T cell repertoires of 666 subjects and linked those repertoires to cytomegalovirus serostatus. Besides the first cohort of roughly 700 subjects, a separate validation cohort made up of 120 different subjects was used. To predict cytomegalovirus infection status, the study brought together high-throughput TCR immunosequencing, statistical association of individual TCRs with disease status, and machine learning. In a later analysis, previously published TCR beta repertoires from about 670 donors were re-analyzed and high-resolution HLA genotyping was added so that TCR occurrence patterns could be studied. In the later analysis, no new phenotypic data were used to find candidate immune exposures; instead, reliance was placed on TCR beta sequences and their occurrence across donors. In an earlier analysis of 500 to 650 of the donors, high-throughput TCR beta sequencing was used to judge whether each TCR beta V gene segment behaved as functional or pseudogenic. Alongside the repertoire data, information on donor age, sex, ethnicity and CMV serostatus was compiled. A later genetic analysis took genome-wide SNP genotypes for about three fifths of the 666 donors and used that subset as a discovery cohort. Every discovery cohort repertoire had been produced on one sequencing platform. HLA typing included class I and class II loci at four-digit resolution. Typing coverage varied by locus: roughly 629-640 donors for A, B, C, DRB1 and DQB1; around 560 for DQA1; about 590 for DPA1; roughly 470 for DPB1. A few DR-DQ haplotypes were treated as single units for association and clustering because of strong linkage in the cohort. On average, approximately 250,000 unique TCR beta nucleotide sequences were sequenced per donor among about 400 genotyped donors of the cohort, with roughly 18% of those sequences being non-productive. Broader findings and caveats from the paper: Some IMGT-functional V segments, including TRBV6-2 and TRBV6-3, could not be told apart with the 87-base-pair reads, so those segments were excluded. Cytomegalovirus status was reported to be diagnosed by the classifier with high specificity and sensitivity in both the original and validation cohorts. In a later analysis, TCR association rates were found to vary across HLA loci, with the most associated TCRs seen for DRB1 alleles and the fewest for HLA-C alleles. Strong co-occurrence of HLA alleles, especially DR and DQ, made assigning TCR associations to individual alleles difficult. This cohort had only TCR beta chains sequenced, and the lack of alpha or paired-chain data limited which features could be detected. Over 15 rarely observed V segments, including chromosome 9 orphons, were excluded from the earlier analysis of approximately 500 of the donors because counts were too low. An earlier analysis of 450 to 750 of the donors showed that most TCR beta V segments appeared in productive rearrangements either about 90% or about 30% of the time, which broadly matched IMGT annotations. An association between a missense DCLRE1C variant and V-gene and J-gene trimming of TCR beta chains was found in a later genetic analysis and replicated in an independent cohort. Most TCR sequences were seen in very few donors, while some public TCRs were found in many individuals. Because some donors lacked HLA typing at each locus, the association tests relied only on the typed subset. Linkage disequilibrium might explain the correlated functional status among segregating V segments, but an unknown experimental factor could not be excluded. A cluster of highly shared sequence variants was judged likely to represent a technical artifact of the sequencing pipeline. In a later analysis, HLA-associated TCR beta chains were found to be more clonally expanded and to have lower generation probabilities than equally common non-associated chains. Three of the identified cytomegalovirus-associated TCR beta chains were confirmed in vitro to be specific for cytomegalovirus antigens. Sequencing depth was assumed to be roughly uniform across donors in the presence/absence analyses, though that assumption may not hold. Specific HLA alleles were associated with 15,000 to 20,000 TCR beta sequences at a false discovery rate of 0.05 in a later analysis. Several of the top co-occurrence clusters appeared to be linked to parvovirus B19, influenza, CMV and Epstein-Barr virus, according to a later analysis. According to a later genetic analysis, donors in an Asian-associated ancestry cluster had fewer N-insertions in productive TCRs than the roughly 700-donor mean. Immune exposure information for the cohort was limited to CMV serostatus. A later analysis found that most CMV-associated TCR beta chains appeared HLA-restricted, with HLA associations seemingly driven largely by CMV exposure. The study gave a list of 150 to 200 TCR beta chains associated with cytomegalovirus. A further reported finding was that TCR beta sequences accurately predicted the HLA-A and HLA-B alleles for most subjects in the first cohort. According to the authors, the approach could potentially be generalized to other disease states and immunological phenotypes.

The cohort was made up of hundreds of healthy bone marrow donors. At the time of sampling, all cohort members were nominally healthy, though unrecorded immune exposures were likely present. The donor was CMV seropositive and belonged to the group of more than 250 seropositive cohort members. A peripheral blood sample was provided by each donor, and peripheral blood mononuclear cells were used for TCR beta sequencing. Genomic DNA was extracted from the blood cell samples with the Qiagen DNeasy Blood Extraction Kit. Ends trimmed: V by 2 bases, J by 0 bases; bases unmatched to a gene: 3. Taken from cysteine to phenylalanine, the CDR3 has 15 residues. Only CDR3 DNA remains: 45 bases, in frame from the first base. CDR1 and CDR2 were assigned from the germline V gene (reference sequence) as SGHNT and YYREEE.

The sequence links TRBV5-4 to TRBJ2-7; TRBD1 fits 9 bases in the junction. The receptor comes from a middle-aged man in good health and CMV-seropositive. Specimen: PBMCs. The CDR3 protein is CASSFGQGSSYEQYF. At the DNA level, the sequence is TGTGCCAGCAGCTTCGGACAGGGGAGCTCCTACGAGCAGTACTTC.